This T cell receptor (beta chain) stems from a study of a mutant IDH1 vaccine in newly diagnosed glioma. Study-wide background: Vaccine dosing followed radiotherapy by 4-6 weeks, or accompanied temozolomide cycles. Radiotherapy, temozolomide, or both had been given previously, and both were given to most. Sex distribution of treated patients was approximately 60% male and 37.5% female; mean age was 40.4 years.

Germline V gene lookup returns CDR1 SGHTA and CDR2 FQGTGA. The CDR3 is 13 amino acids. Trimming took off 0 bases at V and 1 base at J, with 3 bases between the two ends. Sample share makes this clone medium-sized. As yet, its antigen is unknown. The time point: week 11, during vaccination. Vaccinated patients received 300 ug of mutant IDH1 20-mer peptide per dose, with topical imiquimod. The donor cohort comprised cases of new WHO grade 3 or 4 IDH1-mutant, ATRX-lost astrocytoma. Assay used: immunoSEQ multiplex PCR; TCRdb lists only in-frame clones, some missing. The sample has about 66,000 clones; about four fifths are singletons.

The V gene is TRBV7-3, the J gene TRBJ1-1; no definite D call. This TCR was recovered from a young man with glioma. The source material was PBMCs, sampled from a glioma patient whose treatment included an IDH1 peptide vaccine. In nucleotides, the CDR3 is TGTGCCAGCAGCTTAACAGGGAACACTGAAGCTTTCTTT. This gives the protein CASSLTGNTEAFF.